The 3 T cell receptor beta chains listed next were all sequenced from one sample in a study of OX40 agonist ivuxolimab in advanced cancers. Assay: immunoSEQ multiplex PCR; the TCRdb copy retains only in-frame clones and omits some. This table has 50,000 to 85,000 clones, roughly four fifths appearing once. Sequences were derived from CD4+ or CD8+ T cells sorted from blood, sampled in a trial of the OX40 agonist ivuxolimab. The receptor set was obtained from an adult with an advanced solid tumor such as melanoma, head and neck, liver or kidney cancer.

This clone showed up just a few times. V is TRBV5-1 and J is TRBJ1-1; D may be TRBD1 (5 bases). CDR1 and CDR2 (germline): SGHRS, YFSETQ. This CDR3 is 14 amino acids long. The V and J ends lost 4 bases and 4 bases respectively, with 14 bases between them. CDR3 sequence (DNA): TGCGCCAGCAGCGAACCTGGGGGGAGCACTGAAGCTTTCTTT. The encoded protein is CASSEPGGSTEAFF.

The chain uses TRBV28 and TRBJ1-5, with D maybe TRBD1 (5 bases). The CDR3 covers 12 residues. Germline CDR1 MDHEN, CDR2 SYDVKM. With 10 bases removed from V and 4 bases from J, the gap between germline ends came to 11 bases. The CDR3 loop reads CAIRGANQPQHF. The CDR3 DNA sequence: TGTGCCATCCGCGGGGCAAATCAGCCCCAGCATTTT.

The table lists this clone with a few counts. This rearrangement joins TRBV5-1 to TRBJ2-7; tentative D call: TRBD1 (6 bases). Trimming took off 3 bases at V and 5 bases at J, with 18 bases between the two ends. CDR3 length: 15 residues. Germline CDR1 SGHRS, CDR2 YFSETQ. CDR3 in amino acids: CASSSYSGEGNEQYF. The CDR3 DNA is TGCGCCAGCAGCTCGTACTCAGGGGAAGGAAACGAGCAGTACTTC.